The 8 T cell receptor beta chains presented below share a single source sample, sequenced in a study of blood T cell repertoires in COVID-19. The protocol was immunoSEQ multiplex PCR, while the TCRdb copy is restricted to in-frame clones and leaves out a portion. The data show about 78,000 clones, with roughly nine tenths seen just once and 4.5% to 6% held by the top ten. Material for sequencing was peripheral blood. Every receptor here comes from a woman older than 75 with active or convalescent COVID-19.

This chain uses TRBV29-1 with TRBJ2-1; 11 nucleotides line up with TRBD1. The CDR3 loop spans 12 amino acids. The germline V gene encodes CDR1 SQVTM and CDR2 ANQGSEA. CDR3: CGGTGGWNEQFF. In DNA, the CDR3 is TGCGGGGGGACAGGGGGTTGGAATGAGCAGTTCTTC.

This chain uses TRBV7-9 with TRBJ2-5; 8 bases agree with TRBD2. In germline, CDR1 is SEHNR, CDR2 FQNEAQ (reference sequence). V shed 8 bases, J shed 5 bases, and the junction held 13 bases outside the gene matches. This CDR3 is built from 15 residues. CDR3 nucleotide sequence: TGTGCCAGCCGTGGCCCGGGGGGGGGCTTGGAGACCCAGTACTTC. Its translation is CASRGPGGGLETQYF.

V is TRBV30 and J is TRBJ1-5, with D uncertain. V gave up 2 bases and J gave up 0 bases, with 8 bases separating them. The CDR3 is 14 amino acids. Germline CDR1 GTSNPN, CDR2 SVGIG (reference sequence). The DNA for the CDR3 is TGTGCCTGGAGTCTCGGTAATAGCAATCAGCCCCAGCATTTT. Translated: CAWSLGNSNQPQHF. The full variable domain, completed using reference TRBV30 and TRBJ1-5, is SQTIHQWPATLVQPVGSPLSLECTVEGTSNPNLYWYRQAAGRGLQLLFYSVGIGQISSEVPQNLSASRPQDRQFILSSKKLLLSDSGFYLCAWSLGNSNQPQHFGDGTRLSIL.

This rearrangement joins TRBV10-2 to TRBJ2-3, with 8 positions matching TRBD2. The germline V gene encodes CDR1 WSHSY and CDR2 SAAADI. The CDR3 consists of 15 residues. Trimming removed 6 bases from V and 2 bases from J; junction bases left unmatched: 7. CDR3 sequence: CASSSVSGATDTQYF. The DNA for the CDR3 is TGCGCCAGCAGCTCGGTTAGCGGGGCCACAGATACGCAGTATTTT.

A word on this clone: Other DNA sequences in this specimen translate into the identical CDR3. The chain couples TRBV18 to TRBJ1-6, with 8 bases lining up with TRBD1. CDR3 length equals 14 residues. The V gene end was trimmed by 5 bases and the J gene end by 7 bases; junction bases not matched to a gene: 4. Germline V gene sequence: CDR1 KGHSH, CDR2 LQKENI. CDR3 coding DNA: TGTGCCAGCTCAGGACAGGGACCCAATTCACCCCTCCACTTT. It encodes CASSGQGPNSPLHF.

The count of this clone is one. The rearrangement joins TRBV7-9 to TRBJ2-1; possible D gene TRBD2, 5 bases. The CDR3 totals 12 residues. With 5 bases removed from V and 13 bases from J, the gap between germline ends came to 15 bases. Germline-derived CDR1 and CDR2 are SEHNR and FQNEAQ (reference sequence). The CDR3 DNA reads TGTGCCAGCAGCACATCGACTACCCCCCAGTTCTTC. The encoded protein is CASSTSTTPQFF. Drawing the rest from reference TRBV7-9 and TRBJ2-1, the complete variable domain is DTGVSQNPRHKITKRGQNVTFRCDPISEHNRLYWYRQTLGQGPEFLTYFQNEAQLEKSRLLSDRFSAERPKGSFSTLEIQRTEQGDSAMYLCASSTSTTPQFFGPGTRLTVL.

This clone appeared a few times. V usage is TRBV9 and J usage is TRBJ2-5; 9 bases are a match to TRBD1. Germline V gene lookup returns CDR1 SGDLS and CDR2 YYNGEE. Trimming at V came to 3 bases and at J to 4 bases, leaving 7 bases not matched to a gene. The CDR3 totals 15 residues. The CDR3 loop reads CASSANRGPGETQYF. Here the CDR3 DNA reads TGTGCCAGCAGCGCAAACAGGGGGCCGGGAGAGACCCAGTACTTC.

This chain links TRBV7-3 with TRBJ2-5; D might be TRBD2 (5 bases). The germline CDR1 and CDR2 sequences are SGHTA and FQGTGA. Trimming shortened V by 0 bases and J by 5 bases, and 13 bases separated the two germline ends. This CDR3 is 15 amino acids long. CDR3 protein: CASSLTRDGRETQYF. The DNA for the CDR3 is TGTGCCAGCAGCTTAACTCGGGATGGAAGGGAGACCCAGTACTTC. Based on the CDR3 plus reference TRBV7-3 and TRBJ2-5, the full variable domain is GAGVSQTPSNKVTEKGKYVELRCDPISGHTALYWYRQSLGQGPEFLIYFQGTGAADDSGLPNDRFFAVRPEGSVSTLKIQRTERGDSAVYLCASSLTRDGRETQYFGPGTRLLVL.